Included here is one TCR beta chain sequence, with context. Its specificity is unknown. TCRdb called the 5' RACE reads again in MiXCR, with one record for every CDR3 protein. The sample shows a few hundred thousand distinct CDR3 sequences, about 17% of them seen only once. The sample belongs to a study of T-cell memory formation after mild COVID-19. General study points: That cross-reactive memory joined was suggested by some responding clones appearing in pre-infection memory.

The germline gives CDR1 DFQATT, CDR2 SNEGSKA (reference sequence). Trimming removed 5 bases from V and 4 bases from J, with 18 bases in between. CDR3 size: 15 residues. This clonotype was obtained from a man aged 18 to 29 who had mild COVID-19 (a few samples of this study predate the infection). Cell type and time point are not known. The genes are TRBV20-1 and TRBJ2-1; the D gene could be TRBD1 or TRBD2 (5 bases each). The sequenced material came from PBMCs or a T cell subset sorted from them (not recorded which). CDR3 in amino acids: CSAPGRPYVYNEQFF. CDR3 sequence (DNA): TGCAGTGCTCCGGGACGGCCGTACGTTTACAATGAGCAGTTCTTC.